This section outlines one T cell receptor (beta chain) sequence together with its context. Per the study methods: How many nucleated cells were present was estimated from reference gene primer amplification. The repertoire was sequenced with immunoSEQ multiplex PCR; TCRdb's copy has only in-frame clones and lacks some. V and J calls plus clone size are reproduced from that table; the DNA served to infer D and trimming. The sample carries about 200,000 clones, about 83% recorded once. The entry originates in a study of blood T cell repertoires in COVID-19. Study overall: COVID-19 samples from acute and convalescent phases originated in the United States, Italy and Spain. The cDNA or gDNA used as material had been derived from T cells, B-cell-depleted T cells, or PBMCs.

Participants were aged about 18 to 95 years, lived in 24 US areas, and enrolled virtually. The CDR3 extends over 15 amino acids. V was pared by 2 bases and J by 3 bases, with 5 bases of the junction left unmatched. Germline CDR1 reads MNHEY; CDR2 reads SVGAGI. Sequencing was performed on PBMCs or T cells enriched from blood (not recorded which). This receptor was identified in a man in his forties with acute COVID-19. The J gene is TRBJ2-7, the V gene TRBV6-5; 9 bases map to TRBD2. CDR3 DNA: TGTGCCAGCAGTTACGGGCGGGAGGGCCTCTACGAGCAGTACTTC. Its protein product is CASSYGREGLYEQYF.